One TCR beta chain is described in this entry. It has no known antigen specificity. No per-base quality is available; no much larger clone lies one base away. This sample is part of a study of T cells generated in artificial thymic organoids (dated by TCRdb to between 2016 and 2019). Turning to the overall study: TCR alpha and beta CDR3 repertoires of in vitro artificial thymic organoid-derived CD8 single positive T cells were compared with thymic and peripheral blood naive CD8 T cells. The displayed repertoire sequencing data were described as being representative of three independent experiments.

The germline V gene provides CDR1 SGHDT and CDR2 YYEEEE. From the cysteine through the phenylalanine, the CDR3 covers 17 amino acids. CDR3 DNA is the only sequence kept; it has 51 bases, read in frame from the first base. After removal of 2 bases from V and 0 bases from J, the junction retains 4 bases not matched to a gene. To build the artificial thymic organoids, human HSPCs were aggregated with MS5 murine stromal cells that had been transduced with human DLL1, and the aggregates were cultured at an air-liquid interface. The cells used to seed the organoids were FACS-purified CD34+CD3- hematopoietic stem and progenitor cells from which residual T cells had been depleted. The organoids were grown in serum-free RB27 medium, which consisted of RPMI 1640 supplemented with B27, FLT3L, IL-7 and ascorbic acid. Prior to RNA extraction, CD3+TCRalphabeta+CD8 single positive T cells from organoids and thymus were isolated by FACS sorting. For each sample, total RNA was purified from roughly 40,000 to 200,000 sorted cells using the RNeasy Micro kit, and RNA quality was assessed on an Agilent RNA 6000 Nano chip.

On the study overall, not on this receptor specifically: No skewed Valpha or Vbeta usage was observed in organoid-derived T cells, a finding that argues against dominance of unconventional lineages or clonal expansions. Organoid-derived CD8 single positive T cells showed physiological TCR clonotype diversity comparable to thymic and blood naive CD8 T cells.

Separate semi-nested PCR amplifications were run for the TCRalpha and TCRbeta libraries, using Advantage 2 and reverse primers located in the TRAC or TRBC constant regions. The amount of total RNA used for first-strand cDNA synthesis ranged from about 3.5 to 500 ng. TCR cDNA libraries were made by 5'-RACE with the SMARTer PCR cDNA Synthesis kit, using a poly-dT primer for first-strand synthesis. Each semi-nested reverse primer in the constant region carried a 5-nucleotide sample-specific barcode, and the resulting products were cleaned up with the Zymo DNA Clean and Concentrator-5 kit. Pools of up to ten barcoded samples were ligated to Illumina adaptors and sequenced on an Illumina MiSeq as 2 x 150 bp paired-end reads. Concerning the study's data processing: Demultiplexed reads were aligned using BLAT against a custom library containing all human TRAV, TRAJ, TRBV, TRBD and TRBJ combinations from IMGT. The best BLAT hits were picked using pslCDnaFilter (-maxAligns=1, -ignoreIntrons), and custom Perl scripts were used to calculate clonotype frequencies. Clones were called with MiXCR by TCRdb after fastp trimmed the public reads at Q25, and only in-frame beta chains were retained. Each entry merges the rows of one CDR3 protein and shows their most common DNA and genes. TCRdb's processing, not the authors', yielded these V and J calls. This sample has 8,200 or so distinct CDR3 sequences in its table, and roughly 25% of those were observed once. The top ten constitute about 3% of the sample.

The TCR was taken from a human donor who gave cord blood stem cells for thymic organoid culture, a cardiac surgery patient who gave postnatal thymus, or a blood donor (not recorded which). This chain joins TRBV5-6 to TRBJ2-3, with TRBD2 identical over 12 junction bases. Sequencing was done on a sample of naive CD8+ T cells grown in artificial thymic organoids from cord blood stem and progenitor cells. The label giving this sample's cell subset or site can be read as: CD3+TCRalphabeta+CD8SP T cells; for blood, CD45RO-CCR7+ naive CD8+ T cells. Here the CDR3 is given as CASSFTSGRTSTDTQYF. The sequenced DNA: TGTGCCAGCAGCTTTACTAGCGGGAGGACTAGCACAGATACGCAGTATTTT.